This T cell receptor (beta chain) was captured in a study of graft-versus-host responses after intestinal transplantation. Points on this clone: Its target is not known.

Study-wide results and caveats: Ileal or blood samples showed some GvH clones first, and such clones were also found in recipient marrow.

The CDR3 is 17 amino acids. Germline trimming cut 8 bases from V and 2 bases from J; bases unmatched to any gene: 16. Germline lookup yields CDR1 MDHEN and CDR2 SYDVKM. Clones were sequenced by immunoSEQ multiplex PCR, and TCRdb holds only the in-frame ones, with some missing. The repertoire holds roughly 90,000 clones, with around 90% as singletons. The receptor comes from a human donor who was the organ donor for an intestinal transplant. Sample: unstimulated CD4+ T cells sorted from spleen or lymph node cells, taken before transplant. This chain connects TRBV28 to TRBJ2-5; 8 nucleotides agree with TRBD2. The CDR3, as DNA: TGTGCCAGCGGGTTTCGACTGACTAGCGAGAGTCAAGAGACCCAGTACTTC. Encoded protein: CASGFRLTSESQETQYF.